Listed below are T cell receptor beta chains from one sample, sequenced in a study of T cells and Merkel cell carcinoma outcomes. Data came from immunoSEQ multiplex PCR; TCRdb stores just in-frame clones and leaves some out. The table lists 4,000 to 4,500 clones, over 90% of them singletons. Sequences were obtained from tumor tissue from Merkel cell carcinoma. The source of these receptors is a human donor with Merkel cell carcinoma. Each CDR3 is given with its conserved first and last residue. D genes are given only for firm matches. Some rows have no size entry. The others give once, few or many, or a class for an expanded clone.

v_call	j_call	d_call	clone_size	cdr3_aa	cdr3_nt
TRBV15	TRBJ2-7	.	few	CATSRDGVGGGGNEQYF	TGTGCCACCAGCAGAGATGGGGTAGGAGGGGGGGGTAACGAGCAGTACTTC
TRBV6-5	TRBJ1-6	TRBD1	.	CASSYWDRDNSPLHF	TGTGCCAGCAGTTATTGGGACAGGGACAATTCACCCCTCCACTTT
TRBV23-1	TRBJ1-4	TRBD1	.	CASSGGDRVEDGFNEKLFF	TGCGCCAGCAGCGGAGGTGACAGGGTGGAGGATGGGTTCAATGAAAAACTGTTTTTT
TRBV7-9	TRBJ1-5	.	once	CASSSQSWPQHF	TGTGCCAGCAGCTCACAGTCCTGGCCCCAGCATTTT
TRBV9	TRBJ2-3	TRBD2	.	CASSASPGLGADTQYF	TGTGCCAGCAGCGCAAGCCCGGGACTAGGGGCAGATACGCAGTATTTT
TRBV4-3	TRBJ2-3	.	.	CASSQTSRVDTQYF	TGCGCCAGCAGCCAAACGAGCAGGGTGGATACGCAGTATTTT
TRBV19	TRBJ2-1	TRBD2	.	CASSLSGGPYNEQFF	TGTGCCAGTAGCCTCAGCGGGGGACCCTACAATGAGCAGTTCTTC
TRBV7-2	TRBJ2-7	.	.	CASSLGVGRDYEQYF	TGTGCCAGCAGCTTAGGCGTCGGCAGAGACTACGAGCAGTACTTC
TRBV10-3	TRBJ1-6	.	once	CAISEPTYSYNSPLHF	TGTGCCATCAGTGAGCCGACGTACTCCTATAATTCACCCCTCCACTTT
TRBV14	TRBJ2-1	TRBD2	.	CASSPKAGGGRNEQFF	TGTGCCAGCAGCCCGAAAGCGGGAGGAGGTCGGAATGAGCAGTTCTTC
TRBV15	TRBJ2-1	TRBD2	.	CATSDNYLASGGSKQFF	TGTGCCACCAGCGACAATTACCTGGCTAGCGGGGGGTCAAAGCAGTTCTTC
TRBV5-1	TRBJ2-1	.	.	CASSAGLVRQWNEQFF	TGCGCCAGCAGCGCCGGACTGGTGCGACAGTGGAATGAGCAGTTCTTC
TRBV7-7	TRBJ2-2	TRBD1	once	CASSPGQGKGELFF	TGTGCTAGCAGCCCTGGACAGGGGAAAGGGGAGCTGTTTTTT
TRBV27	TRBJ2-7	.	.	CASSSGVSEQYF	TGTGCCAGCAGTTCTGGGGTGAGCGAGCAGTACTTC
TRBV5-4	TRBJ2-5	.	.	CASSGQAEETQYF	TGTGCCAGCAGCGGCCAGGCGGAGGAGACCCAGTACTTC
TRBV5-6	TRBJ1-1	.	.	CASTLRGTEAFF	TGTGCCAGCACCCTAAGGGGGACTGAAGCTTTCTTT
TRBV19	TRBJ2-1	.	.	CASSMTEYNEQFF	TGTGCCAGTAGTATGACAGAGTACAATGAGCAGTTCTTC
TRBV5-6	TRBJ2-7	.	.	CASSLVWGSEQYF	TGTGCCAGCAGCTTGGTCTGGGGGAGCGAGCAGTACTTC
TRBV4-3	TRBJ2-2	TRBD1	.	CASSLGQGFYGELFF	TGCGCCAGCAGCCTAGGACAGGGATTCTACGGGGAGCTGTTTTTT
TRBV29-1	TRBJ2-4	.	.	CSALQGGKNIQYF	TGCAGCGCCCTACAGGGAGGCAAAAACATTCAGTACTTC
TRBV2	TRBJ1-2	.	.	CASSEALRDYGYTF	TGTGCCAGCAGTGAAGCGCTTCGGGACTATGGCTACACCTTC
TRBV5-6	TRBJ1-1	.	.	CASSSIRTANTEAFF	TGTGCCAGCAGCAGCATACGGACAGCGAACACTGAAGCTTTCTTT
TRBV13	TRBJ2-5	.	.	CASSKGGAYQETQYF	TGTGCCAGCAGTAAAGGGGGGGCGTACCAAGAGACCCAGTACTTC
TRBV29-1	TRBJ1-3	.	.	CSVTQESSGNTIYF	TGCAGCGTTACACAGGAGAGCTCTGGAAACACCATATATTTT
TRBV7-2	TRBJ1-2	.	.	CATLGRSGYTF	TGTGCCACCCTGGGGCGCTCGGGCTACACCTTC
TRBV12-5	TRBJ2-3	.	.	CASGLAAGGLLKVLTDTQYF	TGTGCTAGTGGTTTGGCCGCAGGGGGGCTGCTTAAGGTACTCACAGATACGCAGTATTTT
TRBV11-2	TRBJ2-7	.	.	CASSLGWAGRYEQYF	TGTGCCAGCAGCTTAGGTTGGGCAGGGCGCTACGAGCAGTACTTC
TRBV27	TRBJ2-7	TRBD1	.	CASSFDRDGYEQYF	TGTGCCAGCAGCTTCGACAGGGATGGGTACGAGCAGTACTTC
TRBV9	TRBJ1-5	TRBD1	once	CASSVAGQGWEPQHF	TGTGCCAGCAGCGTAGCGGGACAGGGGTGGGAGCCCCAGCATTTT
TRBV6-5	TRBJ2-1	TRBD1	.	CASRKWDRGNEQFF	TGTGCCAGCAGAAAATGGGACAGGGGGAATGAGCAGTTCTTC
TRBV7-8	TRBJ2-7	.	large	CASSLVAGLSYEQYF	TGTGCCAGCAGCTTAGTGGCGGGGCTATCCTACGAGCAGTACTTC
TRBV7-9	TRBJ1-2	.	.	CASSLADYGYTF	TGTGCCAGCAGCTTAGCTGACTATGGCTACACCTTC
TRBV28	TRBJ2-3	.	.	CASSGEGSYDTQYF	TGTGCCAGCAGTGGCGAAGGATCATACGATACGCAGTATTTT
TRBV7-3	TRBJ2-7	.	.	CARTQTRSAYEQYF	TGTGCCAGGACCCAAACTAGGTCCGCCTACGAGCAGTACTTC
TRBV19	TRBJ1-1	.	.	CASSISFGTPSEAFF	TGTGCCAGTAGTATATCCTTCGGCACACCCTCTGAAGCTTTCTTT
TRBV14	TRBJ1-2	.	.	CASSQDRSGIYGYTF	TGTGCCAGCAGCCAAGATCGGTCCGGGATCTATGGCTACACCTTC